This is a list of T cell receptor beta chains from one sample in a study of T-cell reconstitution after alpha-beta-depleted transplantation in children. Via MiXCR, TCRdb re-called the PCR reads, giving one row per CDR3 protein. The table has under 450,000 distinct CDR3 sequences, about an eighth seen once. The sample was PBMCs, taken from the stem cell graft. Receptors were obtained from a human donor who donated a stem cell graft to a child with Fanconi anemia. CDR3s leave out the opening cysteine and the closing phenylalanine or tryptophan. D genes are given only for firm matches.

j_gene | d_gene | v_gene | CDR3aa
TRBJ2-3 | TRBD1 | TRBV2 | VKGQGYTDTQY
TRBJ2-3 | - | TRBV5-4 | ASSFAGTGGGDTQY
TRBJ1-1 | - | TRBV4-3 | ASSSSLAGTEAF
TRBJ1-1 | - | TRBV10-2 | ASSEAGTEAF
TRBJ2-3 | - | TRBV9 | ASSVAVSSTDTQY
TRBJ1-2 | TRBD1 | TRBV20-1 | SAMRTGRGDDYGYT
TRBJ1-4 | - | TRBV20-1 | SARDVAGYEKLF
TRBJ2-6 | - | TRBV6-2/TRBV6-3 | ASTRGRGRSGANVLT
TRBJ1-5 | - | TRBV19 | ASSSRGGDVSNQPQH
TRBJ1-2 | - | TRBV20-1 | SARARQAHGYT
TRBJ2-5 | - | TRBV2 | ASTTVGETQY
TRBJ1-2 | - | TRBV9 | ASSPTRAGYGYT
TRBJ2-1 | - | TRBV6-2/TRBV6-3 | ASSYTGYGNEQF
TRBJ1-6 | - | TRBV7-3 | ASSLYQGKGSPLH
TRBJ2-3 | TRBD2 | TRBV10-1 | ASSELLAGGRDTQY
TRBJ1-1 | - | TRBV12-3/TRBV12-4 | ASTLGGLVPEAF
TRBJ2-5 | - | TRBV29-1 | SPRRVTGTQY